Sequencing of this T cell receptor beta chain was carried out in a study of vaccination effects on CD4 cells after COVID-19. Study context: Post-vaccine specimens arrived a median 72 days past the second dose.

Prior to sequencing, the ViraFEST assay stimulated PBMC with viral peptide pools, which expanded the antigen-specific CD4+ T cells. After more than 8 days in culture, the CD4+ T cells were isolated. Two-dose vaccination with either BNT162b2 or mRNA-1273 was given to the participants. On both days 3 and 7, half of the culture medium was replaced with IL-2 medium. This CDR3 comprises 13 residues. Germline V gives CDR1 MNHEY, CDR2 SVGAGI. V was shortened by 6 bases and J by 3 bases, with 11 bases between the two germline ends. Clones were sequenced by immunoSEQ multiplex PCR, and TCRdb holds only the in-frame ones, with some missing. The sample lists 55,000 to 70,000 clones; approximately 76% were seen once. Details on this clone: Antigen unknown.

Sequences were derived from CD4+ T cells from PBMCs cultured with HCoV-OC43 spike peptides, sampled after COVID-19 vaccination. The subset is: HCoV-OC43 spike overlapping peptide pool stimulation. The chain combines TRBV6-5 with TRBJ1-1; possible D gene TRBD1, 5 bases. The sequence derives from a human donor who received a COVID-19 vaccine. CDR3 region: CASSRGDYTEAFF. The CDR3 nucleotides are TGTGCCAGCAGCAGAGGGGATTACACTGAAGCTTTCTTT.